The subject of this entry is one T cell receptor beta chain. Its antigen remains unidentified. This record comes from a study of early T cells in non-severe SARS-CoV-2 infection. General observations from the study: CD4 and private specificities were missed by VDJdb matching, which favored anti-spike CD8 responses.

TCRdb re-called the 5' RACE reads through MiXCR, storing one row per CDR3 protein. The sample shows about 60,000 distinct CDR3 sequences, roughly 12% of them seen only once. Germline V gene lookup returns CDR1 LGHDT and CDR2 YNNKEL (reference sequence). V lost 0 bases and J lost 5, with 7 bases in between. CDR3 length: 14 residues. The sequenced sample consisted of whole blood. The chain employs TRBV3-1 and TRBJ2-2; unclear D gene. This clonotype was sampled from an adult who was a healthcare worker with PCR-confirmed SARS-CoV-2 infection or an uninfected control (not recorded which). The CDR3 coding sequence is TGTGCCAGCAGCCAAGATCACGTAACCGGGGAGCTGTTTTTT. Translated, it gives CASSQDHVTGELFF.